This T cell receptor beta chain was recovered during a study of blood T cell repertoires in COVID-19. The data were produced by immunoSEQ multiplex PCR, yet TCRdb's version contains in-frame clones alone and is incomplete. Of 80,000 or so clones in the sample, 86% were seen once. The CDR3 totals 15 residues. Germline lookup yields CDR1 LGHDT and CDR2 YNNKEL (reference sequence). Deletions cut 6 bases from V and 2 bases from J, with 14 bases between. The rearrangement uses TRBV3-1 (or the pseudogene TRBV3-2) and TRBJ2-1; weak D call: TRBD2 (5 bases). Sequencing input: peripheral blood. This clonotype originated in a human donor in a cohort sampled during active COVID-19. The CDR3, as DNA: TGTGCCAGCAGGCTCACCTGGGAGACCTACAATGAGCAGTTCTTC. It translates to CASRLTWETYNEQFF.